The source of this TCR beta chain is a study of shared clonotypes between healthy human individuals. Study-level points and caveats: Naive subsets typically showed greater estimated richness than memory subsets. Relative to their counterparts shared across all four donors, non-shared clonotypes exhibited diminished generation probabilities.

Notes on this clone: As yet, its antigen is unknown.

Deep-level assay runs were performed. Profiling relied on immunoSEQ multiplex PCR, and the TCRdb table lists in-frame clones only, not all of them. The table includes fewer than 1.6 million clones, around 98.5% detected once. A CD45RA-negative memory subset and a CD45RA+ naive subset were separated from the CD4+ cells. The sequence was collected from a man aged 30 to 39 in good health. The specimen sequenced was naive CD4+ T cells sorted from blood. Subset meaning: CD45RA+ positively selected.

CDR3 sequence reads: CASRGGRDRGDTQYF. The CDR3 nucleotides are TGTGCCAGTAGGGGGGGACGGGACAGGGGAGATACGCAGTATTTT. The chain is built from TRBV19 and TRBJ2-3; 10 bases line up with TRBD1. Germline V gene sequence: CDR1 LNHDA, CDR2 SQIVND (reference sequence). The CDR3 sequence is 15 residues long. Trimming removed 6 bases from V and 5 bases from J; junction bases left unmatched: 8. The full variable domain, in which reference TRBV19 and TRBJ2-3 provide the parts outside the CDR3, is DGGITQSPKYLFRKEGQNVTLSCEQNLNHDAMYWYRQDPGQGLRLIYYSQIVNDFQKGDIAEGYSVSREKKESFPLTVTSAQKNPTAFYLCASRGGRDRGDTQYFGPGTRLTVL.